This T cell receptor (beta chain) was captured in a study of identical twins. Study-wide results and limits: Cord blood beta clonotypes that were abundant carried fewer insertions, and memory repertoires showed no such trend.

V gave up 5 bases and J gave up 7 bases, with 17 bases separating them. Germline CDR1 is DFQATT and CDR2 is SNEGSKA (reference sequence). There are 13 residues in the CDR3. A single record per CDR3 protein comes from TCRdb applying MiXCR to the 5' RACE reads. The repertoire holds 500,000 or so distinct CDR3 sequences, approximately 15% seen once, with 0.5% to 0.65% in the top ten. This clonotype was recorded a few times. Its target is unknown. These data were also reused for a study on yellow fever vaccine responses in identical twins. That work adds: Twins' vaccine T cell response reportedly seemed partly convergent, partly personalized.

The sequencing input was CD4+ T cells sorted from blood. The receptor was derived from a woman under 30 in good health. The J gene is TRBJ2-5, the V gene TRBV20-1; D ambiguous. The CDR3 is CSAPMDGLRTQYF. For the CDR3, the DNA is TGCAGTGCTCCCATGGACGGGCTCAGGACCCAGTACTTC.